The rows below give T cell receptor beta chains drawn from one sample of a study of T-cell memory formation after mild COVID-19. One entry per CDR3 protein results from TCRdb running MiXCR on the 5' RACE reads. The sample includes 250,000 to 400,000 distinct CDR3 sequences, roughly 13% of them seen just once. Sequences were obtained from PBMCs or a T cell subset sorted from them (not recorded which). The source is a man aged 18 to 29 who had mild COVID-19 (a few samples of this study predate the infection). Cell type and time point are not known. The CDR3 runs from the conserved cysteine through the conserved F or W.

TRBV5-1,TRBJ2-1,CASSRGGAVNEQFF
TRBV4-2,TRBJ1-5,CASSHIDRDGQPQHF
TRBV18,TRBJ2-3,CASSSRDPRTDTQYF
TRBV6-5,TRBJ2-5,CASSSSRTSGGYQETQYF
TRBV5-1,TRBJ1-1,CASNAGAQNTEAFF
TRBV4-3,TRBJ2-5,CASSQEVGRGETQYF
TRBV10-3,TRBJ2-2,CAIGQGSKMAGELFF
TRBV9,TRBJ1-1,CASSHPGNTEAFF
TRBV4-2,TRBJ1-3,CASSQVGTSGNTIYF
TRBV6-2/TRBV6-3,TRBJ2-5,CASASRWETQYF
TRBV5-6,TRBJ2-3,CASSPGLGASATDTQYF
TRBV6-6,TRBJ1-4,CASSPGTGGSKLFF
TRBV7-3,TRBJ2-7,CASSLTLWDEQYF
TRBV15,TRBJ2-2,CATSSDRSTGELFF
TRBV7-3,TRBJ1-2,CASSLDDRGWGNYGYTF
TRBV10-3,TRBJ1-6,CAIRGTPNNSPLHF
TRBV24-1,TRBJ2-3,CATSDLGQGAEDTQYF
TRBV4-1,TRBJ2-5,CASSQGLTDRQETQYF
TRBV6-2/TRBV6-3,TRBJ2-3,CASSHTLTRDPFRADTQYF
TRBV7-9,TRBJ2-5,CASSSLGRGEETQYF
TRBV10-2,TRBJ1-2,CASSESGQGIRNYGYTF
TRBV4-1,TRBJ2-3,CASSQVGLATSGTDTQYF
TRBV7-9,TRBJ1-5,CASSPGGRSNQPQHF
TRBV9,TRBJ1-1,CASSVTGQNTEAFF
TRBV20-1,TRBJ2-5,CSARGLGGETQYF
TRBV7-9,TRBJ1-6,CASSASGTGHNSPLHF
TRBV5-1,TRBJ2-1,CASSLETDRQQFF
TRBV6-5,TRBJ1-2,CASKGPTGDYGYTF
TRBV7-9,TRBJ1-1,CASSLVDRGNTEAFF
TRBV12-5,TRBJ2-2,CASGSTGPMGGELFF
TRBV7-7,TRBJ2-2,CATSYRTGELFF
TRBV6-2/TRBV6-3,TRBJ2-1,CASSYASRGVNEQFF
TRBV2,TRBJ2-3,CASSEMGGEDTQYF
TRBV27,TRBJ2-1,CASSEDSSYNEQFF
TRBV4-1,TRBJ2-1,CASSRRLAGNYNEQFF
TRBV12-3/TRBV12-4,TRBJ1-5,CASSLRGQASGPQHF
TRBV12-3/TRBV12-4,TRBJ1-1,CASSFQGYGDTEAFF
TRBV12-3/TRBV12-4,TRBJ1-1,CASSPILGMNTEAFF
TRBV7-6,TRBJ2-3,CASVPGGVSTDTQYF
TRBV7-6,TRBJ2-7,CASSFDLSYEQYF
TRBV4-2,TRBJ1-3,CASSQGVLLTGNTIYF
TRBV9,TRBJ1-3,CASSAPVGNTIYF
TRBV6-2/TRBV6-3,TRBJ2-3,CASSYYETGGYDTQYF
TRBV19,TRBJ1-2,CASSIERVGYTF
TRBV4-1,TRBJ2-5,CASSQDRLAGANQETQYF
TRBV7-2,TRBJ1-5,CASSLQQGIGQPQHF